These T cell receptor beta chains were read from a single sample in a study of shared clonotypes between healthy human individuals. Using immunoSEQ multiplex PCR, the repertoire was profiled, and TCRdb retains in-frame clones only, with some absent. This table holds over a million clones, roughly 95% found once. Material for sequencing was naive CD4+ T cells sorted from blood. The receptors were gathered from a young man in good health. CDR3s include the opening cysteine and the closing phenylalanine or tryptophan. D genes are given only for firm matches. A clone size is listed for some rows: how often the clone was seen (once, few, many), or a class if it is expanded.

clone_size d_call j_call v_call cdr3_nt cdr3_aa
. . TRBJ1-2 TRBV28 TGTGCCAGCAGTTTACTACAGGGAGGAGGCTATGGCTACACCTTC CASSLLQGGGYGYTF
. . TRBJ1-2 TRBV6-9 TGTGCCAGCAGTTCGGACAGAAAGTATGGCTACACCTTC CASSSDRKYGYTF
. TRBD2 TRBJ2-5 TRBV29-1 TGCAGCGTTGACCCCCTTACTAGCGGAAGGCACCAAGAGACCCAGTACTTC CSVDPLTSGRHQETQYF
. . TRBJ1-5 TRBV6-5 TGTGCCAGCAGTCCCGGGGGCTCAGCTCAGCCCCAGCATTTT CASSPGGSAQPQHF
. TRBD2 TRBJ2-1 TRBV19 TGTGCGACAAGCTTCAAGAGCGGGAGCTCCTACAATGAGCAGTTCTTC CATSFKSGSSYNEQFF
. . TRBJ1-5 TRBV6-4 TGTGCCAGCAGTGAGGTTACAGGGCACCAGCCCCAGCATTTT CASSEVTGHQPQHF
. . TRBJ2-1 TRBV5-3 TGTGCCAGAAGCCCAGAACAGGGAGGAGTGGACAATGAGCAGTTCTTC CARSPEQGGVDNEQFF
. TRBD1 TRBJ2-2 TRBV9 TGTGCCAGCAGCGTAGGGCCGGGACAGGGACCCGGGGAGCTGTTTTTT CASSVGPGQGPGELFF
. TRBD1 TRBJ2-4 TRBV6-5 TGTGCCAGCAGTTTACAGGGGGAGGACATTCAGTACTTC CASSLQGEDIQYF
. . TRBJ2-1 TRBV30 TGTGCCTGGAAAACAGGGAACCATGAGCAGTTCTTC CAWKTGNHEQFF
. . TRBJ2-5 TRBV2 TGTGCCAGCTTAGGCGGTAGGACCCAGTACTTC CASLGGRTQYF
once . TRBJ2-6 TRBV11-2 TGTGCCAGCAGTGGGACTGGGGCCAACGTCCTGACTTTC CASSGTGANVLTF
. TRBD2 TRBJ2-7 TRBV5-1 TGCGCCAGCGGAACCGGGACAGGGAGACTAGCGGGAGGGTACGAGCAGTACTTC CASGTGTGRLAGGYEQYF
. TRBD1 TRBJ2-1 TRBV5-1 TGCGCCAGCTCGGGACAGGGGGCCTACAATGAGCAGTTCTTC CASSGQGAYNEQFF
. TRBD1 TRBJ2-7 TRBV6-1 TGTGCCAGCAGTGAATACGGACAGGGGACCTACGAGCAGTACTTC CASSEYGQGTYEQYF
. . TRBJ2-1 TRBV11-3 TGTGCCAGCAGCCGAGTTAGTGATGAGCAGTTCTTC CASSRVSDEQFF
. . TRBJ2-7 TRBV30 TGTGCCTGGAGGGGAAGCTACGAGCAGTACTTC CAWRGSYEQYF
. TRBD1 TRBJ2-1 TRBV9 TGTGCCAGCAGCCTCGAAGGGACAGGGATCAATGAGCAGTTCTTC CASSLEGTGINEQFF
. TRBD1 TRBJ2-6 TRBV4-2 TGTGCCAGCAGCCAGGAAGGGACAGCGGGGGCCAACGTCCTGACTTTC CASSQEGTAGANVLTF
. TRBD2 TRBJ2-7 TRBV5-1 TGCGCCAGCAGCTCAACTAGGACTAGCGGGACGGGCGAGCAGTACTTC CASSSTRTSGTGEQYF
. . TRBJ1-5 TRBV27 TGTGCCAGCAGTTTATACGGGGGCGGTCAGCCCCAGCATTTT CASSLYGGGQPQHF
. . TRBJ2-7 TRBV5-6 TGTGCCAGCAGCTTAGGTGTCTCCTACGAGCAGTACTTC CASSLGVSYEQYF
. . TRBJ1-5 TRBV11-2 TGTGCCTCTGCAGGAATCAATCAGCCCCAGCATTTT CASAGINQPQHF
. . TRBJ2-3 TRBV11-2 TGTGCCAGCAGCTTAGGGGCTCGGGGGATATCCACAGATACGCAGTATTTT CASSLGARGISTDTQYF
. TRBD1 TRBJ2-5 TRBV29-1 TGCAGCCTGTGCCGGCTTTTCAGGGGGCGGGAGACCCAGTACTTC CSLCRLFRGRETQYF
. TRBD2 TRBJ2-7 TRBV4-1 TGCGCCAGCAGCCAGGGGCCAAGCGGGAACTACGAGCAGTACTTC CASSQGPSGNYEQYF
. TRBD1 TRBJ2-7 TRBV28 TGTGCCAGCAGCCGAACCGGACAGGGGCTCTACGAGCAGTACTTC CASSRTGQGLYEQYF
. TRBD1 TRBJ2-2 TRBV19 TGTGCCAGTATGGCTCGTAAGACAGGGTTTTCCGGGGAGCTGTTTTTT CASMARKTGFSGELFF
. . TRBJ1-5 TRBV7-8 TGTGCCAGCAGCTTAGACAGCATTTCCCAGGCGTCCCAGCATTTT CASSLDSISQASQHF
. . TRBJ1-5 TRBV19 TGTGCCAGTACCGTAACCGGTAGGGACACCTATCAGCCCCAGCATTTT CASTVTGRDTYQPQHF
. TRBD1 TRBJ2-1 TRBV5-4 TGTGCCAGCACCCTCGTCCCGACACAGGGGGTAGACAATGAGCAGTTCTTC CASTLVPTQGVDNEQFF
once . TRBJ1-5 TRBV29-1 TGCAGCGTTGAAGATACTGCGGGAGCCCAGCATTTT CSVEDTAGAQHF
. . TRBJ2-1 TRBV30 TGTGCCTGGAGTGTACGTTATGAGCAGTTCTTC CAWSVRYEQFF
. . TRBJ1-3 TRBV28 TGTGCCAGCCATTCCCAGGGAGGTACTATCTCTGGAAACACCATATATTTT CASHSQGGTISGNTIYF
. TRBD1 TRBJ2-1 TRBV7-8 TGTGCCAGCAGCCAACGGACAGGGGATGAGAAGTTCTTC CASSQRTGDEKFF
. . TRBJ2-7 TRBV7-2 TGTGCCAGCAGCTTAGCAGGGGGACTGGGGGTTTACGAGCAGTACTTC CASSLAGGLGVYEQYF
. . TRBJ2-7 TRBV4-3 TGCGCCAGCAGCCAAGAATTCGATTACTACGAGCAGTACTTC CASSQEFDYYEQYF
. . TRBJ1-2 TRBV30 TGTGCCTGGACCCGGGCCGACAGGTCATATGGCTACACCTTC CAWTRADRSYGYTF
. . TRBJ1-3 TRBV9 TGTGCCAGCAGCGCCAGCGGAAACACCATATATTTT CASSASGNTIYF
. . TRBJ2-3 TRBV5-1 TGCGCCAGCAGACCCTTTAACAGGGTCTCGGATACGCAGTATTTT CASRPFNRVSDTQYF
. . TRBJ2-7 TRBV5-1 TGCGCCAGCAGCTTGGGGGACGGCTACGAGCAGTACTTC CASSLGDGYEQYF
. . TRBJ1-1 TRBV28 TGTGCCAGCAGTTTATTGGGGGCGGGAAACACTGAAGCTTTCTTT CASSLLGAGNTEAFF
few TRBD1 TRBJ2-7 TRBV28 TGTGCCAGCAAACTCCGGGACAGGCCCTACGAGCAGTACTTC CASKLRDRPYEQYF
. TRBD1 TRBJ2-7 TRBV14 TGTGCCAGCAGCCCGCTACCGGGACAGCTCTCCTACGAGCAGTACTTC CASSPLPGQLSYEQYF
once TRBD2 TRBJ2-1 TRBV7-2 TGTGCCAGCAGCTTAAGCGGGGGCCTATACAATGAGCAGTTCTTC CASSLSGGLYNEQFF
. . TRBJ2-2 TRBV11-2 TGTGCCAGCAGCTCACATCCCAGGACAGATCGCACCGGGGAGCTGTTTTTT CASSSHPRTDRTGELFF
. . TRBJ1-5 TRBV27 TGTGCCAGCGGTTCATATGGGGTGGGGGTCACCACTCAGCCCCAGCATTTT CASGSYGVGVTTQPQHF
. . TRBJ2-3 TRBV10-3 TGTGCCATCAGTGAGGGAAAATCCGGCGGGGGCACAGATACGCAGTATTTT CAISEGKSGGGTDTQYF
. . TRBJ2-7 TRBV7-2 TGTGCCAGCAGCTTAGGGGTTTCCTACGAGCAGTACTTC CASSLGVSYEQYF
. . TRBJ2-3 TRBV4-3 TGCGCCAGCAGGACAACCGGGGTAGATACGCAGTATTTT CASRTTGVDTQYF
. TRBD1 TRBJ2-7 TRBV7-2 TGTGCCAGCAGCGGCCCCAGCAGGGGGCGAGGTTTCGAGCAGTACTTC CASSGPSRGRGFEQYF
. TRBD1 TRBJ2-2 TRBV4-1 TGCGCCAGCAGCCAAGACGGACAGGGATACACCGGGGAGCTGTTTTTT CASSQDGQGYTGELFF
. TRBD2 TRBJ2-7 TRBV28 TGTGCCAGCAGTTTGAGTAGCGGGAGTGTCCCCTTGGCCTACGAGCAGTACTTC CASSLSSGSVPLAYEQYF